These T cell receptor beta chains were read from a single sample in a study of cytomegalovirus exposure and HLA in healthy donors. Profiling relied on immunoSEQ multiplex PCR, and the TCRdb table lists in-frame clones only, not all of them. The data contain some 120,000 clones, around 94% of them singletons. Source material: PBMCs. These receptors originate from a woman aged 18-29 years in good health and CMV-seronegative. The CDR3 runs from the conserved cysteine through the conserved F or W. D genes are given only for firm matches. Clone size is not always given. Where it is, it says once, few, many or a class for expanded clones.

d_gene: NA
j_gene: TRBJ2-7
abundance: NA
v_gene: TRBV10-3
len: 15
CDR3aa: CAISESHPRGGEQYF
CDR3nt: TGTGCCATCAGTGAGTCCCATCCCAGGGGTGGCGAGCAGTACTTC

d_gene: TRBD1
j_gene: TRBJ2-5
abundance: NA
v_gene: TRBV5-1
len: 16
CDR3aa: CASSSTTGAGGETQYF
CDR3nt: TGCGCCAGCAGCTCTACGACAGGGGCGGGTGGGGAGACCCAGTACTTC

d_gene: TRBD1
j_gene: TRBJ1-1
abundance: NA
v_gene: TRBV6-1
len: 14
CDR3aa: CASRYAGGTTEAFF
CDR3nt: TGTGCCAGCAGGTACGCAGGGGGCACCACTGAAGCTTTCTTT

d_gene: TRBD1
j_gene: TRBJ1-6
abundance: NA
v_gene: TRBV11-2
len: 16
CDR3aa: CASRYGIGGENSPLHF
CDR3nt: TGTGCCAGCAGATACGGAATAGGGGGCGAGAATTCACCCCTCCACTTT

d_gene: TRBD1
j_gene: TRBJ1-1
abundance: NA
v_gene: TRBV10-2
len: 13
CDR3aa: CASRGDRDTEAFF
CDR3nt: TGCGCCAGCAGGGGGGACAGGGACACTGAAGCTTTCTTT

d_gene: NA
j_gene: TRBJ1-5
abundance: NA
v_gene: TRBV4-1
len: 14
CDR3aa: CASSQDEQVQPQHF
CDR3nt: TGCGCCAGCAGCCAAGATGAGCAGGTTCAGCCCCAGCATTTT

d_gene: TRBD1
j_gene: TRBJ2-7
abundance: NA
v_gene: TRBV7-3
len: 14
CDR3aa: CASSRTGGSNEQYF
CDR3nt: TGTGCCAGCAGTCGGACAGGGGGATCTAACGAGCAGTACTTC

d_gene: TRBD2
j_gene: TRBJ2-4
abundance: NA
v_gene: TRBV9
len: 15
CDR3aa: CASSRSGVAQNIQYF
CDR3nt: TGTGCCAGCAGCAGGAGCGGGGTGGCCCAAAACATTCAGTACTTC

d_gene: NA
j_gene: TRBJ1-1
abundance: NA
v_gene: TRBV30
len: 11
CDR3aa: CAWTRNTEAFF
CDR3nt: TGTGCCTGGACGAGGAACACTGAAGCTTTCTTT

d_gene: NA
j_gene: TRBJ1-1
abundance: NA
v_gene: TRBV2
len: 14
CDR3aa: CASSVSGRNTEAFF
CDR3nt: TGTGCCAGCAGTGTTTCAGGGCGTAACACTGAAGCTTTCTTT

d_gene: NA
j_gene: TRBJ1-1
abundance: NA
v_gene: TRBV5-4
len: 11
CDR3aa: CASSSRPGAFF
CDR3nt: TGTGCCAGCAGCTCCCGCCCGGGGGCTTTCTTT

d_gene: TRBD1
j_gene: TRBJ2-2
abundance: NA
v_gene: TRBV5-1
len: 17
CDR3aa: CASSLEGTGRGTGELFF
CDR3nt: TGCGCCAGCAGCTTGGAAGGGACAGGACGTGGCACCGGGGAGCTGTTTTTT

d_gene: TRBD2
j_gene: TRBJ2-5
abundance: NA
v_gene: TRBV7-2
len: 12
CDR3aa: CASSFFGTNPYF
CDR3nt: TGTGCCAGCAGCTTTTTTGGGACTAACCCGTACTTC

d_gene: NA
j_gene: TRBJ2-2
abundance: few
v_gene: TRBV5-1
len: 14
CDR3aa: CASSLGLNAGELFF
CDR3nt: TGCGCCAGCAGCCTGGGACTGAACGCCGGGGAGCTGTTTTTT

d_gene: NA
j_gene: TRBJ2-7
abundance: NA
v_gene: TRBV29-1
len: 13
CDR3aa: CSVEQGSSYEQYF
CDR3nt: TGCAGCGTTGAACAGGGGAGCTCCTACGAGCAGTACTTC

d_gene: TRBD2
j_gene: TRBJ2-1
abundance: NA
v_gene: TRBV28
len: 14
CDR3aa: CASSLGGGPHEQFF
CDR3nt: TGTGCCAGCAGTTTGGGGGGAGGGCCCCATGAGCAGTTCTTC

d_gene: NA
j_gene: TRBJ1-1
abundance: NA
v_gene: TRBV27
len: 15
CDR3aa: CASSSGELLNTEAFF
CDR3nt: TGTGCCAGCAGTTCTGGAGAGCTCCTGAACACTGAAGCTTTCTTT

d_gene: NA
j_gene: TRBJ1-1
abundance: NA
v_gene: TRBV28
len: 13
CDR3aa: CASSPNPTGGAFF
CDR3nt: TGTGCCAGCAGTCCGAACCCGACCGGGGGAGCTTTCTTT

d_gene: TRBD1
j_gene: TRBJ2-1
abundance: NA
v_gene: TRBV5-6
len: 12
CDR3aa: CASSRDSLEQFF
CDR3nt: TGTGCCAGCAGCCGGGACAGCCTTGAACAGTTCTTC

d_gene: NA
j_gene: TRBJ2-7
abundance: NA
v_gene: TRBV28
len: 14
CDR3aa: CASSPHAGPYEQYF
CDR3nt: TGTGCCAGCAGCCCGCACGCGGGTCCCTACGAGCAGTACTTC

d_gene: TRBD1
j_gene: TRBJ2-7
abundance: NA
v_gene: TRBV6-5
len: 16
CDR3aa: CASSSPETGLNYEQYF
CDR3nt: TGTGCCAGCAGTTCCCCCGAGACAGGGTTAAACTACGAGCAGTACTTC

d_gene: NA
j_gene: TRBJ1-2
abundance: NA
v_gene: TRBV7-9
len: 14
CDR3aa: CASSEDTIPRGYTF
CDR3nt: TGTGCCAGCAGCGAAGATACTATCCCCAGAGGCTACACCTTC

d_gene: TRBD2
j_gene: TRBJ2-5
abundance: NA
v_gene: TRBV19
len: 13
CDR3aa: CASSSRGVETQYF
CDR3nt: TGTGCCAGTAGTAGCCGGGGGGTAGAGACCCAGTACTTC

d_gene: NA
j_gene: TRBJ1-1
abundance: NA
v_gene: TRBV30
len: 12
CDR3aa: CAWSVGGTEAFF
CDR3nt: TGTGCCTGGAGTGTAGGAGGGACTGAAGCTTTCTTT

d_gene: TRBD1
j_gene: TRBJ1-1
abundance: NA
v_gene: TRBV5-1
len: 14
CDR3aa: CASSSRQGLGEAFF
CDR3nt: TGCGCCAGCAGCTCACGACAGGGTCTCGGTGAAGCTTTCTTT

d_gene: NA
j_gene: TRBJ1-5
abundance: NA
v_gene: TRBV19
len: 15
CDR3aa: CASSIVDGGYQPQHF
CDR3nt: TGTGCCAGTAGTATAGTGGACGGGGGGTATCAGCCCCAGCATTTT

d_gene: NA
j_gene: TRBJ2-7
abundance: NA
v_gene: TRBV28
len: 13
CDR3aa: CASRGPMNYEQYF
CDR3nt: TGTGCCAGCAGGGGCCCAATGAACTACGAGCAGTACTTC

d_gene: TRBD1
j_gene: TRBJ2-2
abundance: NA
v_gene: TRBV7-3
len: 14
CDR3aa: CASSSGTGTGELFF
CDR3nt: TGTGCCAGCAGCTCCGGGACAGGGACCGGGGAGCTGTTTTTT

d_gene: NA
j_gene: TRBJ1-1
abundance: NA
v_gene: TRBV28
len: 13
CDR3aa: CASSYGVNTEAFF
CDR3nt: TGTGCCAGCAGTTACGGGGTGAACACTGAAGCTTTCTTT

d_gene: NA
j_gene: TRBJ2-1
abundance: NA
v_gene: TRBV5-3
len: 15
CDR3aa: CARSLEVGTYNEQFF
CDR3nt: TGTGCCAGAAGCTTGGAGGTGGGCACCTACAATGAGCAGTTCTTC

d_gene: NA
j_gene: TRBJ2-1
abundance: NA
v_gene: TRBV5-4
len: 13
CDR3aa: CASSRGEYNEQFF
CDR3nt: TGTGCCAGCAGCCGCGGGGAGTACAATGAGCAGTTCTTC

d_gene: NA
j_gene: TRBJ2-7
abundance: NA
v_gene: TRBV5-1
len: 15
CDR3aa: CASSGGSAGAEEQYF
CDR3nt: TGCGCCAGCAGCGGGGGGAGTGCGGGGGCCGAAGAGCAGTACTTC

d_gene: NA
j_gene: TRBJ2-3
abundance: NA
v_gene: TRBV15
len: 16
CDR3aa: CATSRLMAGGTDTQYF
CDR3nt: TGTGCCACCAGCAGATTGATGGCAGGGGGCACAGATACGCAGTATTTT

d_gene: TRBD1
j_gene: TRBJ1-2
abundance: NA
v_gene: TRBV18
len: 13
CDR3aa: CASSLTGGDGYTF
CDR3nt: TGTGCCAGCTCACTTACAGGGGGCGATGGCTACACCTTC

d_gene: TRBD2
j_gene: TRBJ2-7
abundance: NA
v_gene: TRBV28
len: 14
CDR3aa: CASNLAGSSYEQYF
CDR3nt: TGTGCCAGCAACCTAGCGGGATCCTCCTACGAGCAGTACTTC

d_gene: NA
j_gene: TRBJ1-1
abundance: NA
v_gene: TRBV15
len: 18
CDR3aa: CATSRADRPGEMNTEAFF
CDR3nt: TGTGCCACCAGCAGGGCCGATCGTCCAGGGGAAATGAACACTGAAGCTTTCTTT

d_gene: NA
j_gene: TRBJ2-3
abundance: NA
v_gene: TRBV28
len: 17
CDR3aa: CASSLYPGSRITDTQYF
CDR3nt: TGTGCCAGCAGTTTATACCCAGGTTCCCGTATCACAGATACGCAGTATTTT

d_gene: NA
j_gene: TRBJ1-2
abundance: NA
v_gene: TRBV28
len: 16
CDR3aa: CASSHERAALENGYTF
CDR3nt: TGTGCCAGCAGTCATGAGAGGGCCGCATTGGAAAATGGCTACACCTTC

d_gene: TRBD1
j_gene: TRBJ2-7
abundance: NA
v_gene: TRBV9
len: 15
CDR3aa: CASSPRTGDRYEQYF
CDR3nt: TGTGCCAGCAGCCCTCGGACAGGGGATCGCTACGAGCAGTACTTC

d_gene: TRBD2
j_gene: TRBJ2-1
abundance: NA
v_gene: TRBV5-1
len: 16
CDR3aa: CASSLRPSGRRDEQFF
CDR3nt: TGCGCCAGCAGCTTGAGGCCTAGCGGGAGACGAGATGAGCAGTTCTTC

d_gene: TRBD1
j_gene: TRBJ2-2
abundance: NA
v_gene: TRBV7-6
len: 20
CDR3aa: CASSKVRGTGATTNTGELFF
CDR3nt: TGTGCCAGCAGCAAAGTCCGCGGGACAGGGGCCACTACGAACACCGGGGAGCTGTTTTTT

d_gene: NA
j_gene: TRBJ2-7
abundance: NA
v_gene: TRBV16
len: 15
CDR3aa: CASSQSSGIPYEQYF
CDR3nt: TGTGCCAGCAGCCAATCATCGGGTATTCCCTACGAGCAGTACTTC

d_gene: NA
j_gene: TRBJ1-2
abundance: NA
v_gene: TRBV19
len: 15
CDR3aa: CASSSAGPPDYGYTF
CDR3nt: TGTGCCAGTAGTTCTGCTGGGCCTCCGGATTATGGCTACACCTTC

d_gene: NA
j_gene: TRBJ1-2
abundance: NA
v_gene: TRBV28
len: 13
CDR3aa: CASRDRGIEGYTF
CDR3nt: TGTGCCAGCAGGGATAGGGGAATCGAGGGCTACACCTTC

d_gene: NA
j_gene: TRBJ1-6
abundance: NA
v_gene: TRBV7-3
len: 15
CDR3aa: CASSLTGGAGSPLHF
CDR3nt: TGTGCCAGCAGCTTAACGGGCGGGGCAGGTTCACCCCTCCACTTT

d_gene: TRBD1
j_gene: TRBJ1-2
abundance: NA
v_gene: TRBV19
len: 16
CDR3aa: CASSTRDRGREGGYTF
CDR3nt: TGTGCCAGTAGTACGCGGGACAGGGGACGAGAGGGTGGCTACACCTTC

d_gene: NA
j_gene: TRBJ2-2
abundance: NA
v_gene: TRBV5-1
len: 15
CDR3aa: CASSLVGSWAGELFF
CDR3nt: TGCGCCAGCAGCTTGGTCGGGAGTTGGGCCGGGGAGCTGTTTTTT

d_gene: NA
j_gene: TRBJ2-5
abundance: NA
v_gene: TRBV11-1
len: 14
CDR3aa: CASSLGLAKETQYF
CDR3nt: TGTGCCAGCAGCTTAGGTCTAGCGAAAGAGACCCAGTACTTC

d_gene: NA
j_gene: TRBJ1-1
abundance: once
v_gene: TRBV6-5
len: 14
CDR3aa: CASSYGGTYTEAFF
CDR3nt: TGTGCCAGCAGTTACGGCGGTACCTACACTGAAGCTTTCTTT

d_gene: TRBD1
j_gene: TRBJ1-4
abundance: NA
v_gene: TRBV6-1
len: 14
CDR3aa: CASSDPGGSEKLFF
CDR3nt: TGTGCCAGCAGTGACCCAGGGGGGTCTGAAAAACTGTTTTTT

d_gene: NA
j_gene: TRBJ2-1
abundance: NA
v_gene: TRBV28
len: 14
CDR3aa: CASRDGGSYNEQFF
CDR3nt: TGTGCCAGCAGGGACGGAGGCTCCTACAATGAGCAGTTCTTC

d_gene: NA
j_gene: TRBJ2-7
abundance: NA
v_gene: TRBV5-6
len: 13
CDR3aa: CASSLGLTYEQYF
CDR3nt: TGTGCCAGCAGCTTGGGACTTACCTACGAGCAGTACTTC